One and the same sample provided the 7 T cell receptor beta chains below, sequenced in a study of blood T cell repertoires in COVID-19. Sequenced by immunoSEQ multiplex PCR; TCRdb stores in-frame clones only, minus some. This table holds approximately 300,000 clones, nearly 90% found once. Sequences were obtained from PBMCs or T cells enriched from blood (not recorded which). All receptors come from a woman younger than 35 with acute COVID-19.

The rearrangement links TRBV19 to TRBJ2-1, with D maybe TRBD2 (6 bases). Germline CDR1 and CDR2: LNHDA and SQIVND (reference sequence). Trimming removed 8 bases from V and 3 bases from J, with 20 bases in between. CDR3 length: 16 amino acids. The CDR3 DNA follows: TGTGCCAGTCGCCTTCGCGGGGCGACGGACTACAATGAGCAGTTCTTC. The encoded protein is CASRLRGATDYNEQFF.

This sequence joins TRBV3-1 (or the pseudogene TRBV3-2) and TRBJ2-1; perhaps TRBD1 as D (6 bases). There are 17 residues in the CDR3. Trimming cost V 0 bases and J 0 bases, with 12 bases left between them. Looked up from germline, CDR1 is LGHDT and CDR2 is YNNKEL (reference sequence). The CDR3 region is CASSQDHGRGSYNEQFF. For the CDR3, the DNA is TGTGCCAGCAGCCAAGATCACGGCAGGGGCTCCTACAATGAGCAGTTCTTC.

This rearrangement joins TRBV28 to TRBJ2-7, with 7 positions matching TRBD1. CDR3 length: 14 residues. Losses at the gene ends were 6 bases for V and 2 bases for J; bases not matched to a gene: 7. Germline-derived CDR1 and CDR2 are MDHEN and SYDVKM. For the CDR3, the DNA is TGTGCCAGCAGCCAAACCGGGACAGCCTACGAGCAGTACTTC. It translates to CASSQTGTAYEQYF.

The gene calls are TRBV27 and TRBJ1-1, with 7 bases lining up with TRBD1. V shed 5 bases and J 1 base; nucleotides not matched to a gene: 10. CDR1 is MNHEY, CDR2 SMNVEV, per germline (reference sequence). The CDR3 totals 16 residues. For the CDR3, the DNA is TGTGCCAGCAGTCCCTCCCAGGGACAGAAGAACACTGAAGCTTTCTTT. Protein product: CASSPSQGQKNTEAFF.

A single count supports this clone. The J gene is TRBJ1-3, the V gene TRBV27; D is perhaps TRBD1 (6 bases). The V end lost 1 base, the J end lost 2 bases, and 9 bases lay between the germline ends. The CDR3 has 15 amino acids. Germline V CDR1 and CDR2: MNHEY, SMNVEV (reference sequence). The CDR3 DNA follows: TGTGCCAGCAGTTTATACGCAGGGGCTGGAAACACCATATATTTT. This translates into CASSLYAGAGNTIYF.

The CDR3 DNA reads as TGTGCCAGCAGCCAGGCTACTAGTGCTTCCTACGAGCAGTACTTC. Translation: CASSQATSASYEQYF. This sequence joins TRBV4-2 and TRBJ2-7; D might be TRBD2 (5 bases). The CDR3 extends over 15 amino acids. From germline, CDR1 is LGHNA and CDR2 YNFKEQ. V dropped 3 bases and J dropped 1 base, with 13 bases sitting between them.

Written as DNA, the CDR3 is TGTGCCAGCAGCCAAGGTACCAGCGTCCCAAGGGGGGAGCTGTTTTTT. Translated, it gives CASSQGTSVPRGELFF. This chain connects TRBV3-1 (or the pseudogene TRBV3-2) to TRBJ2-2; D unresolved. This CDR3 comprises 16 residues. CDR1 LGHDT and CDR2 YNNKEL come from the germline V gene (reference sequence). Trimming took 1 base from V and 8 from J, leaving 17 bases between them.